The 24 T cell receptor beta chains below come from one sample, sequenced in a study of T cells in narcolepsy. Data came from immunoSEQ multiplex PCR; TCRdb stores just in-frame clones and leaves some out. The sample contains 25,000 to 30,000 clones, about four fifths of which appear only once. Sequencing was performed on memory (CD45RA-) CD4+ T cells from blood. Source of these receptors: a human donor in good health.

This clone was counted only a few times. The chain is built from TRBV27 and TRBJ2-7, with 9 bases matching TRBD2. The V and J ends lost 4 bases and 4 bases, in that order; junction bases with no gene match: 8. The CDR3 has 15 amino acids. Germline values: CDR1 MNHEY, CDR2 SMNVEV (reference sequence). The DNA for the CDR3 is TGTGCCAGCAGTTCCCCCGGACTAGCGCTTTACGAGCAGTACTTC. This gives the protein CASSSPGLALYEQYF.

The chain employs TRBV7-6 and TRBJ2-7; a possible D gene is TRBD2 (6 bases). Germline V CDR1 and CDR2: SGHVS, FNYEAQ. Trimming took off 0 bases at V and 6 bases at J, with 21 bases between the two ends. The CDR3 runs 17 residues. The CDR3 protein is CASSLAAVGSLLGEQYF. The CDR3 DNA reads TGTGCCAGCAGCTTAGCGGCCGTCGGGAGTCTCTTGGGCGAGCAGTACTTC.

The chain has TRBV6-6 and TRBJ2-3; TRBD2 agrees at 14 bases. Germline CDR1 reads MNHNY; CDR2 reads SVGAGI (reference sequence). V shed 4 bases and J 1 base; nucleotides not matched to a gene: 1. The CDR3 is 16 amino acids. CDR3 loop: CASSLGLAGGTDTQYF. The CDR3 DNA reads TGTGCCAGCAGTTTGGGACTAGCGGGGGGCACAGATACGCAGTATTTT.

This clone occurred once. The chain uses TRBV6-6 and TRBJ1-6, with D maybe TRBD1 (6 bases). Germline CDR1 and CDR2: MNHNY and SVGAGI (reference sequence). The CDR3 has 14 amino acids. V was shortened by 0 bases and J by 9 bases, with 9 bases between the two germline ends. This chain's CDR3 is CASSYSGGSSPLHF. The CDR3 nucleotides read TGTGCCAGCAGTTACTCAGGGGGTAGTTCACCCCTCCACTTT.

The chain carries TRBV2 and TRBJ1-5; D remains unclear. CDR3 length equals 14 residues. The germline V gene has CDR1 SNHLY and CDR2 FYNNEI. The V end was cut by 1 base, the J end by 5 bases, with 9 bases between. The CDR3 here is CASSEVRAHQPQHF. In DNA form, the CDR3 reads TGTGCCAGCAGTGAAGTGAGGGCGCATCAGCCCCAGCATTTT.

The rearrangement uses TRBV9 and TRBJ2-5; 9 bases fit TRBD2. Germline V CDR1 and CDR2: SGDLS, YYNGEE. Unmatched junction bases numbered 9, after V lost 1 base and J lost 2 bases. The CDR3 spans 17 residues. CDR3 DNA sequence: TGTGCCAGCAGCGTATTTGGGGCGGGAGGGGGACAAGAGACCCAGTACTTC. It specifies CASSVFGAGGGQETQYF.

The CDR3 DNA reads as TGCAGCGTTAGGGATAGCGATGAGACCCAGTACTTC. Translation: CSVRDSDETQYF. The V call is TRBV29-1, the J call TRBJ2-5; maybe TRBD2 (5 bases). V shed 5 bases and J shed 5 bases, with 12 bases lying between them. Per the germline V gene, CDR1 is SQVTM and CDR2 is ANQGSEA. The CDR3 is 12 residues long.

This rearrangement joins TRBV11-1 to TRBJ1-6; D is unresolved. The germline V and J ends were trimmed by 4 bases and 11 bases, with 12 bases remaining between them. The CDR3 length is 13 residues. Germline V CDR1 and CDR2: SGHAT, FQDESV (reference sequence). The CDR3 here is CASSSTAYTPLHF. Written as DNA, the CDR3 is TGTGCCAGCAGCTCCACTGCGTATACACCCCTCCACTTT. The variable domain in full, with the rest retrieved from reference TRBV11-1 and TRBJ1-6, is EAEVAQSPRYKITEKSQAVAFWCDPISGHATLYWYRQILGQGPELLVQFQDESVVDDSQLPKDRFSAERLKGVDSTLKIQPAELGDSAMYLCASSSTAYTPLHFGNGTRLTVT.

The CDR3 sequence: CASSSSRVIEAFF. CDR3 nucleotide sequence: TGTGCCAGCAGCTCCAGTAGGGTCATTGAAGCTTTCTTT. The gene calls are TRBV7-8 and TRBJ1-1; D not resolved. Germline CDR1 SGHVS, CDR2 FQNEAQ. The CDR3 extends over 13 amino acids. Trimming left V 4 bases short and J 7 bases short, with 13 bases between. Combining the CDR3 with reference TRBV7-8 and TRBJ1-1 gives the whole variable domain GAGVSQSPRYKVAKRGQDVALRCDPISGHVSLFWYQQALGQGPEFLTYFQNEAQLDKSGLPSDRFFAERPEGSVSTLKIQRTQQEDSAVYLCASSSSRVIEAFFGQGTRLTVV.

The gene calls are TRBV5-6 and TRBJ1-2, with 9 bases lining up with TRBD1. Germline V gene data show CDR1 as SGHDT and CDR2 as YYEEEE. The V segment lost 6 bases and the J segment 2 bases; nucleotides outside the gene matches: 5. CDR3 length: 14 amino acids. The CDR3, as DNA: TGTGCCAGCAAGACAGGGGGACTAAACTATGGCTACACCTTC. The encoded protein is CASKTGGLNYGYTF. The whole variable domain, filled in from reference TRBV5-6 and TRBJ1-2, reads DAGVTQSPTHLIKTRGQQVTLRCSPKSGHDTVSWYQQALGQGPQFIFQYYEEEERQRGNFPDRFSGHQFPNYSSELNVNALLLGDSALYLCASKTGGLNYGYTFGSGTRLTVV.

The chain carries TRBV19 and TRBJ1-2; TRBD1 aligns across 12 bases. The CDR3 is 15 residues long. Per the germline V gene, CDR1 is LNHDA and CDR2 is SQIVND (reference sequence). V shed 3 bases and J 7 bases; nucleotides not matched to a gene: 6. In nucleotides, the CDR3 is TGTGCCAGTAGTATGCGGCCGGGACAGGGGGCTGGCTACACCTTC. It yields the protein CASSMRPGQGAGYTF.

This chain connects TRBV18 to TRBJ2-7; D might be TRBD1 or TRBD2, each matching 5 bases. V was pared by 3 bases and J by 5 bases, with 5 bases between. The germline gives CDR1 KGHSH, CDR2 LQKENI. The CDR3 consists of 11 residues. CDR3 amino acids: CASSPGHEQYF. CDR3 coding DNA: TGTGCCAGCTCACCGGGACACGAGCAGTACTTC.

The chain couples TRBV11-1 to TRBJ2-3; D unclear. V lost 3 bases, J lost 0 bases, and 10 bases lay in between. CDR1 and CDR2 (germline): SGHAT, FQDESV (reference sequence). The CDR3 loop spans 15 amino acids. CDR3 sequence reads: CASSLRLRSTDTQYF. The CDR3 region has the DNA TGTGCCAGCAGCTTGAGGCTTCGCAGCACAGATACGCAGTATTTT.

The table lists this clone with a count of one. The chain is built from TRBV7-2 and TRBJ2-2; D is unresolved. The CDR3 runs to 13 residues. V lost 3 bases and J 4 bases, leaving 6 bases between the germline ends. Germline CDR1 reads SGHTA; CDR2 reads FQGNSA. The chain's CDR3 is CASSFRSTGELFF. The CDR3, as DNA: TGTGCCAGCAGCTTTCGGTCCACCGGGGAGCTGTTTTTT. The full variable domain, with the rest looked up from reference TRBV7-2 and TRBJ2-2, is GAGVSQSPSNKVTEKGKDVELRCDPISGHTALYWYRQSLGQGLEFLIYFQGNSAPDKSGLPSDRFSAERTGGSVSTLTIQRTQQEDSAVYLCASSFRSTGELFFGEGSRLTVL.

CDR3 in DNA: TGTGCCAGCAGCTTGGATCAGGGGAGGGTGGAGACCCAGTACTTC. Protein: CASSLDQGRVETQYF. The chain links TRBV5-4 to TRBJ2-5, with a tentative D call TRBD2 (7 bases). The V end was cut by 0 bases, the J end by 5 bases, with 14 bases between. The CDR3 is made up of 15 amino acids. CDR1 and CDR2 from the germline V gene are SGHNT and YYREEE (reference sequence).

V gene TRBV6-6 combines with J gene TRBJ1-5; 8 nucleotides agree with TRBD1. Trimming took 5 bases from V and 7 from J; bases not matched to a gene: 10. The germline gives CDR1 MNHNY, CDR2 SVGAGI (reference sequence). The CDR3 runs to 15 residues. CDR3 protein: CASSNRGQGGQPQHF. The CDR3 DNA is TGTGCCAGCAGTAACCGTGGACAGGGAGGCCAGCCCCAGCATTTT.

J is TRBJ2-2 and V is TRBV2; 7 positions match TRBD1. CDR1 SNHLY and CDR2 FYNNEI come from the germline V gene. Unmatched junction bases numbered 3, after V lost 5 bases and J lost 0 bases. The CDR3 has 15 residues. CDR3: CASSLGTANTGELFF. The CDR3 bases are TGTGCCAGCAGTCTCGGGACAGCGAACACCGGGGAGCTGTTTTTT.

The V and J genes are TRBV11-3 and TRBJ2-3; a weak D match, TRBD1 (6 bases). This CDR3 contains 14 residues. Germline V gives CDR1 SGHNT, CDR2 YENEEA. The V gene lost 4 bases and the J gene lost 1 base, with 9 bases spanning the gap. The CDR3 protein is CASSSDRRTDTQYF. The CDR3 DNA reads as TGTGCCAGCAGCTCCGACAGGCGCACAGATACGCAGTATTTT.

The rearrangement links TRBV6-5 to TRBJ2-7, with 11 bases that match TRBD2. With V trimmed by 0 bases and J by 6 bases, 7 bases remained unmatched. This CDR3 comprises 16 residues. The germline CDR1 and CDR2 sequences are MNHEY and SVGAGI. This CDR3 is CASSYSSVTSGAEQYF. The CDR3 DNA reads TGTGCCAGCAGTTACTCATCCGTGACTAGCGGGGCCGAGCAGTACTTC.

This rearrangement joins TRBV5-6 to TRBJ1-6, with D hard to call. There are 13 residues in the CDR3. Germline CDR1 reads SGHDT; CDR2 reads YYEEEE. Trimming cost V 0 bases and J 8 bases, with 6 bases left between them. The CDR3 is CASSLGIDSPLHF. The CDR3 nucleotides read TGTGCCAGCAGCTTGGGCATCGATTCACCCCTCCACTTT.

The chain has TRBV19 and TRBJ2-5; D may be TRBD2 (5 bases). Trimming left V 3 bases short and J 5 bases short, with 10 bases between. The CDR3 has 13 residues. CDR1 is LNHDA and CDR2 is SQIVND in the germline V gene (reference sequence). The CDR3 loop is CASSMLRGETQYF. The CDR3 DNA follows: TGTGCCAGTAGTATGCTGCGAGGGGAGACCCAGTACTTC.

The gene calls are TRBV6-5 and TRBJ2-1; D is undetermined. Trimming left V 7 bases short and J 2 bases short, with 9 bases between. The CDR3 covers 13 residues. Germline V gene sequence: CDR1 MNHEY, CDR2 SVGAGI. The CDR3 loop is CASTRGAYNEQFF. For the CDR3, the DNA is TGTGCCAGCACGCGAGGTGCCTACAATGAGCAGTTCTTC.

This chain uses TRBV7-9 with TRBJ2-1, with 9 bases identical to TRBD1. J lost 5 bases, V lost 1 base, and 6 bases had no gene match. Germline V gene lookup returns CDR1 SEHNR and CDR2 FQNEAQ (reference sequence). CDR3 length: 16 residues. The CDR3 loop is CASSLVGQGLDNEQFF. The CDR3 DNA reads TGTGCCAGCAGCTTAGTCGGACAGGGGTTAGACAATGAGCAGTTCTTC.

The chain is built from TRBV5-1 and TRBJ2-7; D tentatively fits TRBD1 or TRBD2 (5 bases each). This CDR3 has 14 residues. Germline values: CDR1 SGHRS, CDR2 YFSETQ. With 0 bases removed from V and 4 bases from J, the gap between germline ends came to 11 bases. The chain's CDR3 is CASSLGGTAYEQYF. Written as DNA, the CDR3 is TGCGCCAGCAGCTTGGGAGGGACGGCATACGAGCAGTACTTC.